This T cell receptor beta chain was obtained from a study of blood T cells in healthy people across ages (dated by TCRdb to the mid-2010s). At the level of the whole study: In model experiments, roughly one uniquely barcoded TCR beta cDNA molecule per two T cells was captured by template switching. The study measured age-related changes in TCR beta repertoire diversity using deep sequencing normalized with unique cDNA molecular identifiers. The study analyzed two additional independent replicas of 1 million unique cDNA reads from the same blood draw for two donors, one aged 18 to 29 and one aged 80 or older. To avoid experimental bias, donors of different ages were spread randomly across the sequencing lanes. Donors were grouped into four age groups: young (average 16 years), middle-aged (roughly 37), aged (about 60) and long-lived (82). Here is what the overall study found, with its caveats: Compared with the aged group, the long-lived group had more naive CD4+ T cells, fewer expanded clones and increased TCR diversity, suggesting age selection. Observed TCR beta diversity per million T cells fell roughly linearly with age, and a significant reduction was already apparent by age approximately 41. Estimates of total diversity from one million sequenced T cells were regarded as lower bounds and underestimates. Conclusive comparison of naive and antigen-experienced compartments was prevented by the profiling of bulk unsorted PBMCs. Because donor CMV infection status was unknown, age-related changes in expanded clonotypes were potentially confounded. A strong correlation was found between observed TCR beta diversity and the percentage of naive T cells measured by flow cytometry.

Library preparation used 5' RACE. For sequencing, an Illumina HiSeq 2500 was employed. A second PCR of about 7 to 12 cycles was run with a J-beta primer mix and a sample-barcoded 5' primer. Each TCR beta cDNA molecule received a unique molecular identifier from a template-switch 5' adaptor carrying 12 random nucleotides. Each sample yielded at least 3 million CDR3-containing paired-end reads. First-strand cDNA was synthesized from all RNA with the Mint cDNA synthesis kit, primed by a TRBC-specific oligonucleotide. After uracil-DNA glycosylase treatment, a first 18-cycle PCR used universal primers M1SS and BC2_uni_R on all cDNA. Regarding the original processing steps: For normalization, 1 million high-quality reads, each with a distinct molecular identifier, were randomly selected from each sample. Reads sharing molecular identifiers were discarded rather than binned into consensus sequences. MiTCR, run with a Q25 quality threshold and the strictest error-elimination algorithm, handled CDR3 identification, clonotype clustering and error correction. A nonparametric unseen species model with Euler transformation was used to estimate a lower bound on total TCR beta diversity. In-frame beta chains were kept once TCRdb had trimmed the public reads at Q25 with fastp and called clones with MiXCR. When rows share a CDR3 protein, they turn into one entry using the most common DNA and genes. TCRdb's processing, not the study's, gives the V and J calls here. The sample data list around 1,100,000 distinct CDR3 sequences, and around two fifths of these were observed just once. The ten largest clonotypes hold roughly 14% of the sample.

A note on this clonotype: Its binding antigen is unknown. Base-call qualities are not available, and no considerably larger clone is one nucleotide away.

The CDR3 runs 15 residues from the cysteine to the phenylalanine. The sequence is cut down to CDR3 DNA, 45 bases in frame from base 1. After removal of 2 bases from V and 7 bases from J, the junction retains 8 bases not matched to a gene. The germline V gene (reference sequence) gives CDR1 as DFQATT and CDR2 as SNEGSKA. The roughly 38 donors, aged about 6 to 100 years, were systemically healthy Caucasian individuals from Russia. Each donor gave roughly 9 milliliters of peripheral blood, drawn into EDTA-treated Vacutainer tubes. Ficoll-Paque density-gradient centrifugation was used to isolate PBMCs, with at least 6 million obtained per sample. Trizol reagent was used to extract total RNA from the PBMCs, yielding at least 5 micrograms per sample. For every donor, an aliquot of PBMCs went through flow cytometry to measure the percentages of naive CD45RAhigh/CD27high T cells.

This TCR came from a man in his late teens or twenties in good health. The chain is made from TRBV20-1 and TRBJ1-4, with 9 central nucleotides matching TRBD1. The material sequenced was blood. At the DNA level, the sequence is TGCAGTGCTAGACCAGGACAGGGGCTTAGTGAAAAACTGTTTTTT. Its translation reads: CSARPGQGLSEKLFF.